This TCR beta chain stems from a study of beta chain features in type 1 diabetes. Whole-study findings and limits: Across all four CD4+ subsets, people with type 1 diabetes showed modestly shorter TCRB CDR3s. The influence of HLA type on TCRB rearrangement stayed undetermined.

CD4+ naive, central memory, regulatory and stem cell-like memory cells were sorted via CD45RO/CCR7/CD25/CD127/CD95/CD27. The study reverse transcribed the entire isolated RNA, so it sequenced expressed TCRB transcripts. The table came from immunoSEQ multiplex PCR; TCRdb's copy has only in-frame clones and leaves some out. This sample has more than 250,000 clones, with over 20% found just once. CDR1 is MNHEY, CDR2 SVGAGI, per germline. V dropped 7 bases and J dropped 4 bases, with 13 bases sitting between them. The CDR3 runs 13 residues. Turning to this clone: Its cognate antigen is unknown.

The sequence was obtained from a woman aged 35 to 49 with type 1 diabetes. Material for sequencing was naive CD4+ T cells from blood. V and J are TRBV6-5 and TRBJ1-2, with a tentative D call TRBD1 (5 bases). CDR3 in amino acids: CASTQGSTYGYTF. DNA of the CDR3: TGTGCCAGCACCCAGGGCAGCACCTATGGCTACACCTTC.